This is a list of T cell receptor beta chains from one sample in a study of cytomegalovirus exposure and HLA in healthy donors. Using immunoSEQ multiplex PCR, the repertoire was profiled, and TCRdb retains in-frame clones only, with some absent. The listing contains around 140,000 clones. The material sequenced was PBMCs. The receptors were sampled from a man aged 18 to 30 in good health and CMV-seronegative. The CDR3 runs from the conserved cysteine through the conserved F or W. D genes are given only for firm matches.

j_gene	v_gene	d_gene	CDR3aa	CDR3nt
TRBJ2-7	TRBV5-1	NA	CASSQPTGSSSYEQYF	TGCGCCAGCAGCCAACCGACAGGAAGCTCGTCCTACGAGCAGTACTTC
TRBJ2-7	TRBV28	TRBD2	CASSLRPSPVRDYSYEQYF	TGTGCCAGCAGTTTGCGGCCATCCCCCGTCCGGGACTACTCCTACGAGCAGTACTTC
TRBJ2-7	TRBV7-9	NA	CASSSFLGPYEQYF	TGTGCCAGCAGCTCCTTCTTGGGGCCCTACGAGCAGTACTTC
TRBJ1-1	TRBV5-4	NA	CASRQEPNTEAFF	TGTGCCAGCAGACAGGAGCCTAACACTGAAGCTTTCTTT
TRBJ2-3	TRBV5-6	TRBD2	CASSLAGVVTDTQYF	TGTGCCAGCAGCTTAGCGGGAGTGGTCACAGATACGCAGTATTTT
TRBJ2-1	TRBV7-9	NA	CASSRRLVDEQFF	TGTGCCAGCAGCCGAAGACTAGTCGATGAGCAGTTCTTC
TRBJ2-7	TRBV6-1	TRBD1	CASSAQGVIYEQYF	TGTGCCAGCAGTGCTCAGGGGGTCATCTACGAGCAGTACTTC
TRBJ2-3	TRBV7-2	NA	CASSQAADTQYF	TGTGCCAGCAGCCAAGCGGCAGATACGCAGTATTTT
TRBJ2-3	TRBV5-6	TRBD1	CASSRTGGTDTQYF	TGTGCCAGCAGCCGGACAGGGGGCACAGATACGCAGTATTTT
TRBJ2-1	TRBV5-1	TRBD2	CASSMPGLAVNEQFF	TGCGCCAGCAGCATGCCGGGACTAGCGGTCAATGAGCAGTTCTTC
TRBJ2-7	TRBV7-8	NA	CASSLVEVAGSEYF	TGTGCCAGCAGCTTAGTAGAGGTCGCGGGAAGTGAGTACTTC
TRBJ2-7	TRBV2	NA	CASGSSYEQYF	TGTGCCAGCGGCAGCTCCTACGAGCAGTACTTC